Detailed here is one TCR beta chain. Antigen specificity is unknown. This specimen comes from a study of CD8 T cells in Susac syndrome. The CDR3 sequence is 12 residues long. V was cut by 4 bases and J by 6 bases, with 8 bases left in between. The germline gives CDR1 MNHEY, CDR2 SVGAGI. The T cells that were sequenced for TCR beta were CD8+ and CD4+ cells from blood. Through negative isolation, CD4+ and CD8+ T cells were obtained, while TEMRA cells were enriched using FACS. General observations from the study: The study's TCR sequencing and HLA analysis covered a relatively small number of individuals, and the study acknowledged this.

Reverse transcription of roughly 0.45 to 1 ug RNA was carried out with random hexamers. Amplification of TCR beta CDR3 spanned 54 Vbeta and 13 Jbeta via immunoSEQ multiplex PCR. TCRdb recomputed calls from the immunoSEQ multiplex PCR reads with MiXCR, one row per CDR3 protein. The profile shows approximately 150,000 distinct CDR3 sequences, approximately 93% of them singletons. The sample was CD4+ T cells from PBMCs. This TCR was sampled from a human donor with multiple sclerosis. This rearrangement joins TRBV6-5 to TRBJ2-3, with unresolved D. The CDR3 here is CASSSRADTQYF. The CDR3 DNA is TGTGCCAGCAGTTCACGGGCGGATACGCAGTATTTT.